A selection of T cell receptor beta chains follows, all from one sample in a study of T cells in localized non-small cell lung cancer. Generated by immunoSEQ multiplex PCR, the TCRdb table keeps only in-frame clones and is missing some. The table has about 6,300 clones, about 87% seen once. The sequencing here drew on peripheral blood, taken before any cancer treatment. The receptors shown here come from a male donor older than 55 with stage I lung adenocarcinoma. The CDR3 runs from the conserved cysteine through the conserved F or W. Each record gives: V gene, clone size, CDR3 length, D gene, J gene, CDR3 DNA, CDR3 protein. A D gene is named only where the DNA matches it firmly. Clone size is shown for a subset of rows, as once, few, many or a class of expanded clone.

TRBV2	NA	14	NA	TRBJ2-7	TGTGCCAGCAGTGATGTTGTCTCCGACTACGAGCAGTACTTC	CASSDVVSDYEQYF
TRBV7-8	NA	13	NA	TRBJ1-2	TGTGCCAGCAGCTTAGACCCCCAGGAAGGCTACACCTTC	CASSLDPQEGYTF
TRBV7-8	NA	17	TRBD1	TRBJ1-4	TGTGCCAGCAGCTTTTACGACCCCGGGACAGGGGATGAAAAACTGTTTTTT	CASSFYDPGTGDEKLFF
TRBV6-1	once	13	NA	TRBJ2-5	TGTGCCAGCAGTGTCGACGAGAAAGAGACCCAGTACTTC	CASSVDEKETQYF
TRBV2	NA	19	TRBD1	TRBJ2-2	TGTGCCAGCAGTGAACTTTCGCCCGGGACAGGGGGCGCTAACGGGGAGCTGTTTTTT	CASSELSPGTGGANGELFF
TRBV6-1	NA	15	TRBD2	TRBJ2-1	TGTGCCACCTCTTATTTGGGCGGGAGCGGCGATGAGCAGTTCTTC	CATSYLGGSGDEQFF
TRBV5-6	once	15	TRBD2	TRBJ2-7	TGTGCCAGCAGCTTCCCGACTAGCGGGAGCTACGAGCAGTACTTC	CASSFPTSGSYEQYF
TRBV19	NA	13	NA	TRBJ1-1	TGTGCCAGTAGTATTTTGAGGGGAACTGAAGCTTTCTTT	CASSILRGTEAFF
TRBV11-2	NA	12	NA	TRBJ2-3	TGTGCCAGCAGCTTAGGCGGGACGTCCCAGTATTTT	CASSLGGTSQYF
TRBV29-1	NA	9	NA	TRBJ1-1	TGCAGCGCCCCACCTTATGCTTTCTTT	CSAPPYAFF
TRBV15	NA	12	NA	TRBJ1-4	TGTGCCACCAGCACAGTCTATGAAAAACTGTTTTTT	CATSTVYEKLFF
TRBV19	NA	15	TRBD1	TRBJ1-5	TGTGCCAGTAGGACAGGGGGCTATAGCAATCAGCCCCAGCATTTT	CASRTGGYSNQPQHF
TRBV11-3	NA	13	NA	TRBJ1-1	TGTGCCAGCAGCTTAGAAGGGGGGACTGAAGCTTTCTTT	CASSLEGGTEAFF
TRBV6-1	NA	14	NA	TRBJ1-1	TGTGCCAGCAGAACCGGGGGTAGTAGTACTGAAGCTTTCTTT	CASRTGGSSTEAFF
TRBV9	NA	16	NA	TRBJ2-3	TGTGCCAGCTCTAGGTACGGGGGAGTAGAGGCAGATACGCAGTATTTT	CASSRYGGVEADTQYF
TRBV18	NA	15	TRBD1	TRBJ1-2	TGTGCCAGCTCACCAGGGACAGGGGATAACTATGGCTACACCTTC	CASSPGTGDNYGYTF
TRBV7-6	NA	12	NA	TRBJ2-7	TGTGCCAGCAGCTTAGCGGATGACGAGCAGTACTTC	CASSLADDEQYF
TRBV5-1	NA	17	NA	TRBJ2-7	TGCGCCAGCAGCTTGGCCGTCTGGGGGAATGGGGTAAACGAGCAGTACTTC	CASSLAVWGNGVNEQYF
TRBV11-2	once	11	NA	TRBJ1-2	TGTGCCAGCAGCTTCGGTTACGGCTACACCTTC	CASSFGYGYTF
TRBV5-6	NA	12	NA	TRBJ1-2	TGTGCCAGCAGCTTGGGGATAACGGGCTACACCTTC	CASSLGITGYTF
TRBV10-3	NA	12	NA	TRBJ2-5	TGTGCCACTACACGGGATGAAGAGACCCAGTACTTC	CATTRDEETQYF
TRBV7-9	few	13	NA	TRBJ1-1	TGTGCCAGCAGCTTAATGGAGAACACTGAAGCTTTCTTT	CASSLMENTEAFF
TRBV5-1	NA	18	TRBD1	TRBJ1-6	TGCGCCAGCAGCCCGGGACAGGGGTTCACCTCCTATAATTCACCCCTCCACTTT	CASSPGQGFTSYNSPLHF
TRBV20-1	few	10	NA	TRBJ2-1	TGCAGTGCCCTCTACAATGAGCAGTTCTTC	CSALYNEQFF
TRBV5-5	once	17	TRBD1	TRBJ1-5	TGTGCCAGCAGCGAGGGACAGGGGATGAGGGGAGGTCAGCCCCAGCATTTT	CASSEGQGMRGGQPQHF
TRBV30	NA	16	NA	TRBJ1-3	TGTGCCTGGAGAAGCAAACGGGACGCCATTAGAAACACCATATATTTT	CAWRSKRDAIRNTIYF
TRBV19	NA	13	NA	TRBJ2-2	TGTGCCAGTAGTAGGGACGGGCCCGGGGAGCTGTTTTTT	CASSRDGPGELFF
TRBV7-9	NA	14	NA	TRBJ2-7	TGTGCCAGCAGCTTCAACCCCCCGGCCTACGAGCAGTACTTC	CASSFNPPAYEQYF
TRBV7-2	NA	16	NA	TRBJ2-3	TGTGCCAGCAGCCCCGGAGGGACGATAAGCACAGATACGCAGTATTTT	CASSPGGTISTDTQYF